This TCR beta chain was recovered during a study of cytomegalovirus exposure and HLA in healthy donors. Comment on this clone: Its antigen is as yet unknown.

PCR was performed using 60 Vbeta and 13 Jbeta primers. Sequenced by immunoSEQ multiplex PCR; TCRdb stores in-frame clones only, minus some. The data show about 130,000 clones, with 81% seen just once and almost 6% held by the top ten. The germline CDR1 and CDR2 sequences are SEHNR and FQNEAQ (reference sequence). The CDR3 spans 15 residues. V lost 5 bases, J lost 4 bases, and 6 bases stayed unmatched. Study-wide results and limits: CMV serostatus was the only immune exposure information that was available. The presence/absence work took it that sequencing depth was about the same across donors. Later work associated 16,951 TCR beta sequences with HLA alleles at 0.05 false discovery rate. Sequences of the TCR beta chain were said to predict the HLA-A and HLA-B alleles of most subjects accurately.

The chain is built from TRBV7-9 and TRBJ1-4, with 8 bases fitting TRBD1. Sequenced: PBMCs. The TCR was taken from a woman in her forties in good health and CMV-seropositive. The CDR3 coding sequence is TGTGCCAGCAGCCGCGGAGGACAGGGTAATGAAAAACTGTTTTTT. Translated: CASSRGGQGNEKLFF. The full variable domain, rest sourced from reference TRBV7-9 and TRBJ1-4, is DTGVSQNPRHKITKRGQNVTFRCDPISEHNRLYWYRQTLGQGPEFLTYFQNEAQLEKSRLLSDRFSAERPKGSFSTLEIQRTEQGDSAMYLCASSRGGQGNEKLFFGSGTQLSVL.